This T cell receptor (beta chain) is drawn from a study of a mutant IDH1 vaccine in newly diagnosed glioma. As for the study in general: The start of vaccination came 4-6 weeks after radiotherapy alone, or with temozolomide cycles. V12 came at week 35, V13 at week 47.

The data were produced by immunoSEQ multiplex PCR, yet TCRdb's version contains in-frame clones alone and is incomplete. Of just over 65,000 clones in the sample, roughly 80% were seen once. Details on this clone: Its antigen is unknown.

Time point given: week 35, safety follow-up. Every single dose of the vaccine, 300 ug of mutant IDH1 20-mer peptide, came with topical imiquimod. New WHO grade 3 or 4 IDH1-mutant, ATRX-lost astrocytomas were present in all donors. CDR1 and CDR2 from the germline V gene are LNHDA and SQIVND (reference sequence). This CDR3 has 13 residues. V lost 11 bases, J lost 0 bases, and 13 bases lay in between. Source: PBMCs, taken from a glioma patient whose treatment included an IDH1 peptide vaccine. The rearrangement joins TRBV19 to TRBJ1-1; D is undetermined. The clonotype comes from a man in his late teens or twenties with glioma. CDR3 in amino acids: CASREIMNTEAFF. CDR3 in DNA: TGTGCCTCTAGGGAGATCATGAACACTGAAGCTTTCTTT. Drawing the rest from reference TRBV19 and TRBJ1-1, the complete variable domain is DGGITQSPKYLFRKEGQNVTLSCEQNLNHDAMYWYRQDPGQGLRLIYYSQIVNDFQKGDIAEGYSVSREKKESFPLTVTSAQKNPTAFYLCASREIMNTEAFFGQGTRLTVV.